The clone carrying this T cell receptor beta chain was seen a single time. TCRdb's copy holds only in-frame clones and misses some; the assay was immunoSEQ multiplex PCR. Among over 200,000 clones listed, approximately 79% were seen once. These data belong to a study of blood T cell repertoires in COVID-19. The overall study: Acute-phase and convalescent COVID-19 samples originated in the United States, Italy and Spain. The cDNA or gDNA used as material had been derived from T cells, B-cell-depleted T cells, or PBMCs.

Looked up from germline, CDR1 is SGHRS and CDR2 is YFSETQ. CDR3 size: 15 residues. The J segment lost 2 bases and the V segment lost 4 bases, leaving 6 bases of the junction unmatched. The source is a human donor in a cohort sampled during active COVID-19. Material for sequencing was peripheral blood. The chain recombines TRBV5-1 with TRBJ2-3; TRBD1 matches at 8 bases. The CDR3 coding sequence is TGCGCCAGCAGCGGATGGACAGGGTCCACAGATACGCAGTATTTT. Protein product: CASSGWTGSTDTQYF.